These T cell receptor beta chains were read from a single sample in a study of T-cell reconstitution after alpha-beta-depleted transplantation in children. In TCRdb, the PCR reads were re-called with MiXCR into one record per CDR3 protein. Altogether fewer than 700,000 distinct CDR3 sequences are present, under 15% being singletons, with the ten largest covering 2% to 2.5%. The specimen comprised PBMCs, mostly from graft donor cells, sampled 360 days after TCRalphabeta/CD19-depleted stem cell transplant. The receptor source for this set is a male patient younger than 18 who had a stem cell transplant for acute myeloid leukemia, so the T cells may come from the graft donor. Both conserved end residues are part of each CDR3. Fields, in order: CDR3 length, clone size, V gene, D gene, J gene, CDR3 protein, CDR3 DNA. A D gene is named only where the DNA matches it firmly. Not every row has a clone size; where given, it reads once, few, many or a size class.

16	few	TRBV7-2	NA	TRBJ2-1	CASSLGSGDRYNEQFF	TGTGCCAGCAGCTTAGGTTCGGGAGACCGATACAATGAGCAGTTCTTC
16	few	TRBV5-1	NA	TRBJ2-1	CASSLGDGGISNEQFF	TGCGCCAGCAGCTTGGGGGACGGCGGGATCTCCAATGAGCAGTTCTTC
14	many	TRBV7-2	NA	TRBJ2-1	CASSLAGDYNEQFF	TGTGCCAGCAGCTTAGCGGGCGACTACAATGAGCAGTTCTTC
13	few	TRBV7-7	NA	TRBJ2-1	CASSSSSASEQFF	TGTGCTAGCAGCTCCTCTAGCGCTAGTGAGCAGTTCTTC
17	few	TRBV11-2	NA	TRBJ2-2	CASSLVGWDANTGELFF	TGTGCCAGCAGCTTAGTAGGCTGGGACGCGAACACCGGGGAGCTGTTTTTT
16	many	TRBV27	NA	TRBJ2-7	CASSLGTGGSSYEQYF	TGTGCCAGCAGTTTAGGGACCGGGGGAAGCTCCTACGAGCAGTACTTC
17	NA	TRBV6-5	NA	TRBJ1-5	CASSRDPTVLGNQPQHF	TGTGCCAGCAGCCGGGACCCGACAGTTCTGGGAAATCAGCCCCAGCATTTT
14	many	TRBV20-1	NA	TRBJ2-7	CSALFGSVPYEQYF	TGCAGTGCTCTGTTTGGGAGCGTACCCTACGAGCAGTACTTC
17	many	TRBV6-5	NA	TRBJ2-1	CASSYSTAGQSYNEQFF	TGTGCCAGCAGTTACTCGACAGCGGGCCAATCCTACAATGAGCAGTTCTTC
15	many	TRBV11-2	NA	TRBJ1-1	CASSLEQGMNTEAFF	TGTGCCAGCAGCTTAGAACAGGGAATGAACACTGAAGCTTTCTTT
15	few	TRBV5-1	NA	TRBJ2-7	CASSFLDQGGNEQYF	TGCGCCAGCAGCTTCCTGGATCAGGGGGGAAACGAGCAGTACTTC
13	NA	TRBV20-1	NA	TRBJ2-7	CSAPIGQGYEQYF	TGCAGTGCTCCAATAGGTCAGGGCTACGAGCAGTACTTC
18	NA	TRBV7-6	TRBD1	TRBJ1-6	CASSRWGQKSSYNSPLHF	TGTGCCAGCAGCCGCTGGGGACAGAAAAGCTCCTATAATTCACCCCTCCACTTT
12	few	TRBV2	TRBD1	TRBJ2-7	CASRETGGEQYF	TGTGCCAGCAGGGAGACAGGGGGAGAGCAGTACTTC
13	NA	TRBV5-4	NA	TRBJ1-2	CASSFSSGGGYTF	TGTGCCAGCAGCTTCTCGTCGGGTGGCGGCTACACCTTC
17	many	TRBV7-2	TRBD2	TRBJ2-3	CASSLGSGAGGGDTQYF	TGTGCCAGCAGCTTAGGGTCAGGAGCGGGAGGCGGGGATACGCAGTATTTT
15	NA	TRBV6-1	TRBD1	TRBJ2-5	CASSWDSRKAETQYF	TGTGCCAGCAGCTGGGACAGCCGAAAGGCGGAGACCCAGTACTTC
12	few	TRBV28	NA	TRBJ2-5	CASGRNQETQYF	TGTGCCAGCGGGCGGAACCAAGAGACCCAGTACTTC
13	many	TRBV7-2	TRBD1	TRBJ1-1	CASSLDRVLEAFF	TGTGCCAGCAGCCTCGACAGGGTTTTGGAAGCTTTCTTT
14	NA	TRBV30	TRBD2	TRBJ2-7	CAWTTGLEADEQYF	TGTGCCTGGACAACGGGACTAGAGGCGGACGAGCAGTACTTC
15	many	TRBV10-3	TRBD1	TRBJ2-5	CAISPAGTGEETQYF	TGTGCCATCAGTCCAGCCGGGACAGGAGAAGAGACCCAGTACTTC
12	NA	TRBV20-1	NA	TRBJ2-1	CSAPTGTPEQFF	TGCAGTGCTCCAACCGGGACGCCAGAGCAGTTCTTC
15	NA	TRBV7-2	NA	TRBJ2-5	CASSLARNYQETQYF	TGTGCCAGCAGCTTAGCTCGGAACTATCAAGAGACCCAGTACTTC
16	few	TRBV7-9	TRBD2	TRBJ2-1	CASTLPGLAGGGEQFF	TGTGCCAGCACCTTACCCGGACTAGCGGGAGGCGGTGAGCAGTTCTTC
13	NA	TRBV20-1	TRBD2	TRBJ2-7	CSVTSGRNNEQYF	TGCAGTGTCACTAGCGGGAGGAACAACGAGCAGTACTTC
14	once	TRBV6-4	NA	TRBJ2-2	CASSDSNLAGELFF	TGTGCCAGCAGTGACTCCAACCTGGCCGGGGAGCTGTTTTTT
14	NA	TRBV28	NA	TRBJ2-7	CASSLLSLSYEQYF	TGTGCCAGCAGTTTACTCAGCCTCTCCTACGAGCAGTACTTC
17	few	TRBV29-1	TRBD2	TRBJ2-7	CSVSGLAGAIVGGEQYF	TGCAGCGTCTCAGGACTAGCGGGAGCCATAGTCGGTGGCGAGCAGTACTTC
14	few	TRBV7-8	NA	TRBJ1-2	CASSLTASNYGYTF	TGTGCCAGCAGCCTAACAGCCTCTAACTATGGCTACACCTTC
16	few	TRBV6-2/TRBV6-3	TRBD2	TRBJ2-1	CASSYSETSGIDEQFF	TGTGCCAGCAGTTACTCTGAGACTAGCGGGATCGATGAGCAGTTCTTC
17	few	TRBV6-2/TRBV6-3	NA	TRBJ2-2	CASSPRGASRGTGELFF	TGTGCCAGCAGTCCCCGTGGAGCCTCAAGGGGCACCGGGGAGCTGTTTTTT
13	few	TRBV29-1	NA	TRBJ2-7	CSVEEGHLYEQYF	TGCAGCGTTGAAGAAGGACATCTCTACGAGCAGTACTTC
14	NA	TRBV4-2	NA	TRBJ2-1	CASSRQDSYNEQFF	TGTGCCAGCAGCCGACAGGACTCCTACAATGAGCAGTTCTTC
16	many	TRBV6-5	NA	TRBJ2-4	CASSPHSEIAKNIQYF	TGTGCCAGCAGTCCGCACTCGGAGATAGCCAAAAACATTCAGTACTTC
15	few	TRBV29-1	NA	TRBJ1-2	CSVEFLRQTNYGYTF	TGCAGCGTTGAATTCTTGAGACAGACTAACTATGGCTACACCTTC
12	NA	TRBV20-1	NA	TRBJ2-5	CSAIGGLETQYF	TGCAGTGCTATCGGAGGGTTGGAGACCCAGTACTTC
15	few	TRBV11-3	NA	TRBJ2-3	CASSSASGGGFTQYF	TGTGCCAGCAGCTCCGCTAGCGGAGGGGGATTTACGCAGTATTTT